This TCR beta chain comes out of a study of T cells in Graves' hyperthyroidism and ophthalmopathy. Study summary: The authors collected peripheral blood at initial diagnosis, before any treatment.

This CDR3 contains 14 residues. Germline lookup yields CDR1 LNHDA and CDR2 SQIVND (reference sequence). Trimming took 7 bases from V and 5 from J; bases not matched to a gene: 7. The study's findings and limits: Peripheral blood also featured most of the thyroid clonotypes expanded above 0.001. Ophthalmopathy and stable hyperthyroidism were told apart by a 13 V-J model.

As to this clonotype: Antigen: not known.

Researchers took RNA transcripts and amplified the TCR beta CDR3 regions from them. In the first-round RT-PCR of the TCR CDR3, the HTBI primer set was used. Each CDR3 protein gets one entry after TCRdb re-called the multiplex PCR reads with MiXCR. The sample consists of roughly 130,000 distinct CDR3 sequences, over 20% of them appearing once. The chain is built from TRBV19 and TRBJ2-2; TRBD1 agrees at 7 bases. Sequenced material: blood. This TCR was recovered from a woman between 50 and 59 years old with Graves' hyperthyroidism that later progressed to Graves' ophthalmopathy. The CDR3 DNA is TGTGCCAGTAAAACGGGGACAGAGACCGGGGAGCTGTTTTTT. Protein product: CASKTGTETGELFF.